This T cell receptor (beta chain) comes out of a study of blood T cell repertoires in COVID-19. Recruited during active infection, patients (from Seattle) were subsequently followed longitudinally. Original methodology: The assay estimated nucleated cells by amplifying reference gene primers. The protocol was immunoSEQ multiplex PCR, while the TCRdb copy is restricted to in-frame clones and leaves out a portion. V, J and clone size are those of that table, while D and trimming were read from the DNA. The table shows approximately 92,000 clones, with 70% to 90% occurring only once. The CDR3 spans 15 residues. J was trimmed by 3 bases and V by 5 bases; bases with no gene match: 10. Germline V CDR1 and CDR2: SGHRS, YFSETQ.

The sample was peripheral blood. V usage is TRBV5-1 and J usage is TRBJ1-2; 7 bases map to TRBD1. This clonotype originated in a woman aged 55-75 years with COVID-19, enrolled during active disease. CDR3 in DNA: TGCGCCAGCAGGCCGGGGGTCGGGACAGACTATGGCTACACCTTC. This codes for CASRPGVGTDYGYTF.